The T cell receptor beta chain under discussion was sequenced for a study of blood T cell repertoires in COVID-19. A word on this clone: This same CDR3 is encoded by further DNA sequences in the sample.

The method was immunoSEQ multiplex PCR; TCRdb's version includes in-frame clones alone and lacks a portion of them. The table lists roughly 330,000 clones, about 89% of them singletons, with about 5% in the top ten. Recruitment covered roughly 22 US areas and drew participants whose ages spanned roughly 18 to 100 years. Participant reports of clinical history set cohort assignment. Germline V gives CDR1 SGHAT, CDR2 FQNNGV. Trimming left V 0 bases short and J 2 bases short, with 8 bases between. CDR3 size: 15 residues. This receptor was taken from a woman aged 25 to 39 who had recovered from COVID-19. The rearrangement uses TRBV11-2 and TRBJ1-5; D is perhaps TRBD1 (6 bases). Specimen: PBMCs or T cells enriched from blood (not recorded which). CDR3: CASSLDSGGNQPQHF. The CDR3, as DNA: TGTGCCAGCAGCTTAGATTCAGGGGGCAATCAGCCCCAGCATTTT.